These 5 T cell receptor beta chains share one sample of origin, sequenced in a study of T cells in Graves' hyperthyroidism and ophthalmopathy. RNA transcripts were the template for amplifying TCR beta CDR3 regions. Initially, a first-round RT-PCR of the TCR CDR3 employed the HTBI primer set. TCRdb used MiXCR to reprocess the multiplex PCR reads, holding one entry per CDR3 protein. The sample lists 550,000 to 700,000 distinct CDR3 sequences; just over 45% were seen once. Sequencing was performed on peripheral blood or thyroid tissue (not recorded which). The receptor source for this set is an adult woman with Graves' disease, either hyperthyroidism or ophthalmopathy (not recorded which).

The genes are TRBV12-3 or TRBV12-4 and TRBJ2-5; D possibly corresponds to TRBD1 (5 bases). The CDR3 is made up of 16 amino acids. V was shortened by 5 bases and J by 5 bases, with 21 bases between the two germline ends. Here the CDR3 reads CASSPDGAGTGETQYF. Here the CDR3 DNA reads TGTGCCAGCAGTCCCGATGGGGCCGGCACCGGGGAGACCCAGTACTTC.

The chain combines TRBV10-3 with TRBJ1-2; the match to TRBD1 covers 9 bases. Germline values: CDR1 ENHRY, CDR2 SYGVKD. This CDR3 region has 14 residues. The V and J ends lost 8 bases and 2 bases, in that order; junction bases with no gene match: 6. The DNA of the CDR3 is TGTGCCATCTTACAGGGGGCCGCCAACTATGGCTACACCTTC. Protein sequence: CAILQGAANYGYTF.

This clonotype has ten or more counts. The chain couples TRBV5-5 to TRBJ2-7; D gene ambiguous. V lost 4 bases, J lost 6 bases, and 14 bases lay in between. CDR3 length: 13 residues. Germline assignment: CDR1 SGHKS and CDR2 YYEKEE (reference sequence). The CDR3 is CASSPISSFEQYF. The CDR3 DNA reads TGTGCCAGCAGCCCGATTTCGAGTTTCGAGCAGTACTTC.

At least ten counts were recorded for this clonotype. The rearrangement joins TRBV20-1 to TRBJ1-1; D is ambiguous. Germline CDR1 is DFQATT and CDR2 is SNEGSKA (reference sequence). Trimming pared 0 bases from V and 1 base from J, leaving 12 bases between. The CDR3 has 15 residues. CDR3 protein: CSARDPRGQNTEAFF. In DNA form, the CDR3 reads TGCAGTGCTAGAGATCCTCGAGGCCAGAACACTGAAGCTTTCTTT.

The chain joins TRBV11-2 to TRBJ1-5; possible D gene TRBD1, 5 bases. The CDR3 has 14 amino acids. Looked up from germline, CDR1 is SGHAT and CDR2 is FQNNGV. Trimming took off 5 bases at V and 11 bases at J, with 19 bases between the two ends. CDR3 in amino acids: CASSPTRGGETQHF. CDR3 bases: TGTGCCAGCAGCCCCACTAGGGGAGGGGAGACCCAGCATTTT.